This T cell receptor (beta chain) came from a study of blood T cell repertoires in COVID-19. Study as a whole: From the United States, Italy and Spain came samples of acute and convalescent COVID-19. PBMCs, B-cell-depleted T cells, or T cells were the source of the cDNA or gDNA that made up the material.

The germline V gene has CDR1 SGDLS and CDR2 YYNGEE. V lost 7 bases, J lost 3 bases, and 13 bases lay in between. This CDR3 spans 13 amino acids. In the original processing: Amplification with reference gene primers provided the estimates of nucleated cell counts. Some clones are missing from TCRdb's copy, which holds only in-frame ones; the method was immunoSEQ multiplex PCR. V, J and clone size were drawn from that table, and D and trimming were deduced from the DNA. The profile shows tens of thousands of clones, roughly 85% of them singletons. The J gene is TRBJ1-1, the V gene TRBV9; D may be TRBD1 (5 bases). The specimen sequenced was peripheral blood. This clonotype originated in a man aged 60 to 75 with acute or convalescent COVID-19. CDR3 DNA sequence: TGTGCCAGCTCCCCCGGGGACTACACTGAAGCTTTCTTT. Translated, it gives CASSPGDYTEAFF.